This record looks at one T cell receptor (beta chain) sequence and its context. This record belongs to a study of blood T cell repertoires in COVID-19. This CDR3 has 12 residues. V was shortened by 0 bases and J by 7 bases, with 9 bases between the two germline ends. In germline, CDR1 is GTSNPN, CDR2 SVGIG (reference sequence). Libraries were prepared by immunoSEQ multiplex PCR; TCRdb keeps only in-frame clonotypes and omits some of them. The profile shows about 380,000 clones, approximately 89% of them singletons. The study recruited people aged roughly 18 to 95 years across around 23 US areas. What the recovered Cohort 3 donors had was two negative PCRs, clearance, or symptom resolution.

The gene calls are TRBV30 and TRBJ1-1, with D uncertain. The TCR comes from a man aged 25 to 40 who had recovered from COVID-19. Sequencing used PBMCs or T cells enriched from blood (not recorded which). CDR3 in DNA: TGTGCCTGGAGTGTGTGGGCCTTTGAAGCTTTCTTT. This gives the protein CAWSVWAFEAFF. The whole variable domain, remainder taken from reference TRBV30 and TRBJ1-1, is SQTIHQWPATLVQPVGSPLSLECTVEGTSNPNLYWYRQAAGRGLQLLFYSVGIGQISSEVPQNLSASRPQDRQFILSSKKLLLSDSGFYLCAWSVWAFEAFFGQGTRLTVV.